The rows below give T cell receptor beta chains drawn from one sample of a study of blood T cell repertoires in COVID-19. The method was immunoSEQ multiplex PCR; TCRdb's version includes in-frame clones alone and lacks a portion of them. Here the sample spans roughly 50,000 clones, approximately 90% being singletons. Sequenced sample: peripheral blood. The origin of the receptors is a woman in her thirties or forties with active COVID-19. Both conserved end residues are part of each CDR3. D genes are given only for firm matches. Clone sizes are given selectively: once, few, many, or a class where the clone is expanded.

>TRBD1|TRBJ2-3|TRBV28|.
CASSPSGQGLLTDTQYF
>TRBD1|TRBJ1-6|TRBV2|.
CASSPLQGAGNSPLHF
>.|TRBJ2-2|TRBV18|.
CASSPTAGELFF
>.|TRBJ1-3|TRBV18|.
CASSPTGSGNTIYF
>TRBD1|TRBJ2-1|TRBV7-2|.
CASSFGTGFYNEQFF
>TRBD2|TRBJ2-7|TRBV7-8|once
CASSPLASGGGTPPGYEQYF
>.|TRBJ1-4|TRBV19|.
CASSFYFREKLFF
>.|TRBJ1-2|TRBV27|.
CASRQANYGYTF
>.|TRBJ1-1|TRBV27|.
CASSLFAYRDNRQENTEAFF
>.|TRBJ2-5|TRBV27|.
CASRPGIRETQYF
>.|TRBJ2-2|TRBV21-1|.
CASSSLVRRDTGELFF
>.|TRBJ2-3|TRBV7-9|.
CASSLAANTDTQYF
>.|TRBJ1-5|TRBV6-1|.
CASSEVQDQPQHF
>TRBD2|TRBJ2-2|TRBV7-2|.
CASSFSGGGTGELFF
>.|TRBJ2-2|TRBV27|.
CASRKGGAVTGELFF
>TRBD2|TRBJ2-5|TRBV2|.
CASSEEAGKETQYF
>TRBD1|TRBJ2-7|TRBV5-6|few
CASSWDRDEQYF
>TRBD2|TRBJ2-7|TRBV9|.
CASSRLAGTPYEQYF
>TRBD1|TRBJ2-5|TRBV6-6|few
CASSPTSGTGGRRRETQYF
>TRBD1|TRBJ2-1|TRBV19|.
CASSRGTGPNEQFF
>.|TRBJ1-2|TRBV12-5|.
CASGLAGSFSGYTF
>.|TRBJ1-5|TRBV2|.
CASSGQVGRGGVAHSNQPQHF
>TRBD1|TRBJ2-7|TRBV2|.
CASSEYRGAYEQYF
>.|TRBJ1-5|TRBV12-3/TRBV12-4|.
CASSLSQQPQHF
>.|TRBJ2-3|TRBV11-3|.
CASSLRSPGLDTDTQYF
>.|TRBJ1-4|TRBV6-1|.
CASSDMWSVREKLFF
>TRBD1|TRBJ1-4|TRBV3-1/TRBV3-2|.
CASRKSGTGEPDEKLFF
>TRBD1|TRBJ2-2|TRBV5-4|.
CASSLPDRGRGELFF
>.|TRBJ2-5|TRBV30|.
CAWSVEGGETQYF
>.|TRBJ2-5|TRBV5-1|.
CASSLDRVGWETQYF
>.|TRBJ2-1|TRBV19|.
CASSTRKGYNEQFF
>TRBD2|TRBJ2-3|TRBV29-1|once
CSVVGTSGVSTDTQYF
>TRBD2|TRBJ2-1|TRBV15|.
CATSRDGIAGEYNEQFF
>TRBD1|TRBJ2-2|TRBV29-1|.
CSSRDRDTGELFF
>.|TRBJ2-3|TRBV20-1|.
CSAGAPRQGTDTQYF
>.|TRBJ1-2|TRBV7-9|.
CASSLAGPQGVANYGYTF
>TRBD2|TRBJ2-3|TRBV4-1|.
CASSQEVAGGPDTQYF
>TRBD1|TRBJ1-2|TRBV7-9|.
CASSRPRTGPPHYGYTF
>.|TRBJ2-1|TRBV10-3|.
CAIRSVQAVGEQFF
>.|TRBJ2-3|TRBV5-4|few
CASSLEPGDTQYF
>.|TRBJ2-1|TRBV7-3|.
CASSLNPPRGNEQFF
>.|TRBJ2-3|TRBV7-2|.
CASSSRQTDTQYF
>.|TRBJ2-1|TRBV5-1|.
CASSLGLGGEQFF
>.|TRBJ1-5|TRBV5-4|.
CASSLDQGQPQHF
>.|TRBJ2-7|TRBV15|.
CATSKEAGMDYEQYF
>TRBD1|TRBJ2-7|TRBV5-1|.
CASSPGQGLYEQYF
>.|TRBJ1-6|TRBV27|.
CASSFQVGSPLHF
>.|TRBJ1-3|TRBV4-3|.
CASSQDEGSKDTIYF
>TRBD1|TRBJ1-1|TRBV6-5|.
CASSSWTGNTEAFF
>TRBD1|TRBJ2-3|TRBV5-4|.
CASSSLGQGWDTQYF
>TRBD2|TRBJ2-2|TRBV6-5|few
CANKRGEHTGELFF
>.|TRBJ1-1|TRBV7-6|.
CASSLASQGGTMNTEAFF
>.|TRBJ1-5|TRBV6-6|.
CASGRGDQPQHF
>.|TRBJ2-5|TRBV24-1|.
CATSDLTGETQYF
>.|TRBJ2-5|TRBV5-1|.
CASSLAKRQTTQYF
>TRBD2|TRBJ2-5|TRBV2|.
CASCGTSGGAGETQYF
>TRBD1|TRBJ1-2|TRBV28|.
CASSPGTGANYGYTF
>TRBD1|TRBJ1-2|TRBV5-4|.
CASSYRDRDYGYTF
>TRBD2|TRBJ2-7|TRBV9|once
CASSESLAGGPGSYEQYF